Listed below are T cell receptor beta chains from one sample, sequenced in a study of post-analysis software for immune sequencing data. TCRdb recomputed calls from the PCR reads with MiXCR, one row per CDR3 protein. The sample lists roughly 400,000 distinct CDR3 sequences, roughly 38% occurring once. Sequences were obtained from blood. The receptors were gathered from a girl between 2 and 10 years old with multiple sclerosis. CDR3s include the opening cysteine and the closing phenylalanine or tryptophan. A D gene is named only where the DNA matches it firmly. Only some rows state a clone size, as once, few, many or a class for expanded clones.

d_call,v_call,j_call,clone_size,cdr3_nt,cdr3_aa
.,TRBV29-1,TRBJ2-7,.,TGCAGCGTCTTTCTAGCGACCTCCTACAATGAGCAGTACTTC,CSVFLATSYNEQYF
.,TRBV5-1,TRBJ2-7,.,TGCGCCAGCAGCTTGGCGGCAGGACTATCCTACGAGCAGTACTTC,CASSLAAGLSYEQYF
.,TRBV11-1,TRBJ1-2,.,TGTGCCAGCAGCGCAGCCGACAGCTCTATTGGCTACACCTTC,CASSAADSSIGYTF
TRBD2,TRBV4-3,TRBJ2-3,once,TGCGCCAGCAGCCAAGCTGCTAGCGGAGGCCAAGGGACGCAGTATTTT,CASSQAASGGQGTQYF
.,TRBV27,TRBJ2-7,once,TGTGCCAGCAGTTTGACATGGGGGTATGGCGGGCAGTACTTC,CASSLTWGYGGQYF
.,TRBV5-1,TRBJ2-6,few,TGCGCCAGCAGCCGCGCGAGAGGGGGCTCTGGGGCCAACGTCCTGACTTTC,CASSRARGGSGANVLTF
.,TRBV29-1,TRBJ2-7,.,TGCAGCGTTGAAACCCGTGGCAGGGTCCACGAGCAGTACTTC,CSVETRGRVHEQYF
.,TRBV5-6,TRBJ2-5,.,TGTGCCAGCAGCGACGCCCCCGACAGGCGGGAGACCCAGTACTTC,CASSDAPDRRETQYF
.,TRBV12-3/TRBV12-4,TRBJ1-2,.,TGTGCCAGCAGTTTAGGCGCAGCAGGGGACTATGGCTACACCTTC,CASSLGAAGDYGYTF
TRBD1,TRBV4-3,TRBJ2-3,few,TGCGCCAGCAGCCAAGTCGTTCAGGGGGCGCAGTATTTT,CASSQVVQGAQYF
.,TRBV12-3/TRBV12-4,TRBJ1-5,.,TGTGCCAGCAGTTTCGGCAGGGTACAGCATTTT,CASSFGRVQHF
.,TRBV11-2,TRBJ2-4,.,TGTGCCAGCAGCTTAAGTTCTAGCTTAAACATTCAGTACTTC,CASSLSSSLNIQYF
.,TRBV20-1,TRBJ2-3,.,TGCAGTGCGTCAATCCGCCTAGACACAGATACGCAGTATTTT,CSASIRLDTDTQYF
.,TRBV20-1,TRBJ2-7,few,TGCAGTGCTAGAGATCCCGGGGCTACCCGCTCCTACGAGCAGTACTTC,CSARDPGATRSYEQYF
TRBD1,TRBV29-1,TRBJ2-1,.,TGCAGCCTTAATAGGGGGCCCCTTGAGCAGTTCTTC,CSLNRGPLEQFF
TRBD1,TRBV4-1,TRBJ2-7,few,TGCGCCAGCAGCCAATCCGGGACAGGGATCGAGCAGTACTTC,CASSQSGTGIEQYF
.,TRBV6-5,TRBJ2-3,.,TGTGCCAGCACGACTAGAACTAGCACAGATACGCAGTATTTT,CASTTRTSTDTQYF
.,TRBV7-9,TRBJ2-6,few,TGTGCCAGCAGCTTTTCCGCAGGGCAAAGCTCTGGGGCCAACGCCCTGACTTTC,CASSFSAGQSSGANALTF
TRBD2,TRBV4-3,TRBJ2-1,.,TGCGCCAGCAGCCAAGAAAGATCTAGCGGGAGTGTATTTGAGCAGTTCTTC,CASSQERSSGSVFEQFF
.,TRBV6-6,TRBJ1-1,.,TGTGCCGGGGCGGGCAGGCCGCTCACTGAAGCTTTCTTT,CAGAGRPLTEAFF
.,TRBV29-1,TRBJ1-2,few,TGCAGCGTTCTATCACAGGGCGGTAACTATGGCTACACCTTC,CSVLSQGGNYGYTF
TRBD1,TRBV5-5,TRBJ2-7,many,TGTGCCAGCAGCTCCCACAGGGGTCCCTACGAGCAGTACTTC,CASSSHRGPYEQYF
TRBD1,TRBV5-1,TRBJ2-3,.,TGCGCCAGCAGCGTGGGGACAGGGTTCCCAGATACGCAGTATTTT,CASSVGTGFPDTQYF
.,TRBV4-3,TRBJ1-1,once,TGCGCCAGCAGCCAAAGACGACCCAGGGGACCTGAAGCTTTCTTT,CASSQRRPRGPEAFF
.,TRBV7-3,TRBJ2-1,.,TGTGCCAGCAGCCCCACCGATACTAGCAGGAATGAGCAGTTCTTC,CASSPTDTSRNEQFF
TRBD1,TRBV28,TRBJ1-2,.,TGTGCCAGCAGTAACTCCGGGACAGGTTCTTATGGCTACACCTTC,CASSNSGTGSYGYTF